Following are 27 T cell receptor beta chains from one sample sequenced in a study of T cell changes during pregnancy in multiple sclerosis. Only in-frame clones appear in the TCRdb table, and some are missing; sequencing was by immunoSEQ multiplex PCR. The sample records around 100,000 clones, approximately 90% being singletons. The specimen was peripheral blood, collected in the third trimester of pregnancy. All receptors derive from a female donor with multiple sclerosis, enrolled in a pregnancy study.

This clone was recorded once. This chain connects TRBV23-1 to TRBJ2-7, with 13 bases fitting TRBD2. TRBV23-1 is given ORF status, its function remaining uncertain. The CDR3 is 15 residues long. J gave up 6 bases and V 7 bases, and 9 bases lay outside the gene matches. The CDR3 DNA sequence: TGCGCCAGCATCCAAACTAGCGGGAGGGTGGGCGAGCAGTACTTC. This encodes CASIQTSGRVGEQYF.

The J gene is TRBJ2-2, the V gene TRBV19; 12 nucleotides match TRBD2. There are 18 residues in the CDR3. After removal of 4 bases from V and 6 bases from J, the junction contained 12 bases not matched to a gene. CDR1 is LNHDA, CDR2 SQIVND, per germline (reference sequence). DNA of the CDR3: TGTGCCAGTAGTAACCTAGCGGGAGGGGTGACCCGCGCCGGGGAGCTGTTTTTT. Protein: CASSNLAGGVTRAGELFF.

The gene calls are TRBV7-9 and TRBJ1-2; no firm D call. The CDR3 has 14 amino acids. Germline CDR1 SEHNR, CDR2 FQNEAQ (reference sequence). V was shortened by 1 base and J by 6 bases, with 12 bases between the two germline ends. The CDR3 DNA reads as TGTGCCAGCAGCTTAGTGAGTCAGCGGGATGGCTACACCTTC. This gives the protein CASSLVSQRDGYTF. The full variable domain, with the rest looked up from reference TRBV7-9 and TRBJ1-2, is DTGVSQNPRHKITKRGQNVTFRCDPISEHNRLYWYRQTLGQGPEFLTYFQNEAQLEKSRLLSDRFSAERPKGSFSTLEIQRTEQGDSAMYLCASSLVSQRDGYTFGSGTRLTVV.

The chain couples TRBV11-2 to TRBJ1-1; 7 bases match TRBD1. The trim removed 4 bases at V and 7 bases at J, leaving 9 bases unmatched. The V gene's germline CDR1 is SGHAT and CDR2 FQNNGV. The CDR3 consists of 14 residues. The CDR3 reads CASSSLSTGLEAFF. For the CDR3, the DNA is TGTGCCAGCAGCTCCCTTTCGACAGGGCTTGAAGCTTTCTTT. The full variable domain, completed using reference TRBV11-2 and TRBJ1-1, is EAGVAQSPRYKIIEKRQSVAFWCNPISGHATLYWYQQILGQGPKLLIQFQNNGVVDDSQLPKDRFSAERLKGVDSTLKIQPAKLEDSAVYLCASSSLSTGLEAFFGQGTRLTVV.

The chain recombines TRBV27 with TRBJ2-7, with TRBD1 identical over 7 bases. V dropped 5 bases and J dropped 2; count of bases not matched to a gene: 9. The CDR3 is made up of 15 amino acids. Germline V lookup: CDR1 MNHEY, CDR2 SMNVEV (reference sequence). The CDR3 loop reads CASSPTGSEAYEQYF. CDR3 coding DNA: TGTGCCAGCAGTCCGACAGGGTCTGAGGCCTACGAGCAGTACTTC.

The chain links TRBV4-1 to TRBJ2-7, with D tentatively TRBD2 (6 bases). The length of the CDR3 is 15 residues. Germline-derived CDR1 and CDR2 are MGHRA and YSYEKL. Trimming left V 3 bases short and J 5 bases short, with 17 bases between. CDR3 DNA: TGCGCCAGCAGCCAGGGACCGACTAGTTTCAACGAGCAGTACTTC. Encoded protein: CASSQGPTSFNEQYF.

This chain joins TRBV5-1 and TRBJ2-7; 9 nucleotides line up with TRBD1. This CDR3 region has 16 residues. CDR1 is SGHRS and CDR2 is YFSETQ in the germline V gene. J was trimmed by 3 bases and V by 3 bases; bases with no gene match: 10. This CDR3 is CASSYSSGTGLYEQYF. The CDR3 DNA sequence: TGCGCCAGCAGCTATTCTTCCGGGACAGGGCTCTACGAGCAGTACTTC.

J is TRBJ2-2 and V is TRBV27; 8 bases map to TRBD1. Germline V gives CDR1 MNHEY, CDR2 SMNVEV (reference sequence). J was trimmed by 6 bases and V by 2 bases; bases with no gene match: 5. The CDR3 spans 15 residues. CDR3 region: CASSLRTGWPGELFF. The DNA for the CDR3 is TGTGCCAGCAGTTTACGGACAGGGTGGCCCGGGGAGCTGTTTTTT.

V is TRBV28 and J is TRBJ1-5, with 8 bases lining up with TRBD1. Germline lookup yields CDR1 MDHEN and CDR2 SYDVKM. V lost 4 bases to trimming and J lost 0 bases; unmatched junction nucleotides: 8. The CDR3 contains 17 residues. DNA of the CDR3: TGTGCCAGCAGTTCCGACAGGGGTACGAATAGCAATCAGCCCCAGCATTTT. This translates into CASSSDRGTNSNQPQHF. Full variable domain (missing parts from reference TRBV28 and TRBJ1-5): DVKVTQSSRYLVKRTGEKVFLECVQDMDHENMFWYRQDPGLGLRLIYFSYDVKMKEKGDIPEGYSVSREKKERFSLILESASTNQTSMYLCASSSDRGTNSNQPQHFGDGTRLSIL.

The chain links TRBV30 to TRBJ1-1, with 7 nucleotides matching TRBD1. The J segment lost 3 bases and the V segment lost 4 bases, leaving 5 bases of the junction unmatched. Germline V gene data show CDR1 as GTSNPN and CDR2 as SVGIG (reference sequence). CDR3 length: 13 residues. CDR3 DNA sequence: TGTGCCTGGAACGACAGGGTTGACACTGAAGCTTTCTTT. As protein: CAWNDRVDTEAFF.

This chain links TRBV5-1 with TRBJ2-3; 9 bases line up with TRBD2. The CDR3 has 17 amino acids. CDR1 is SGHRS, CDR2 YFSETQ, per germline. After removal of 0 bases from V and 2 bases from J, the junction contained 7 bases not matched to a gene. The CDR3 reads CASSLGQRGAVTDTQYF. CDR3 sequence (DNA): TGCGCCAGCAGCTTGGGTCAGCGGGGGGCCGTCACAGATACGCAGTATTTT.

In its sample, this clone was seen once. The V and J genes are TRBV5-5 and TRBJ1-3, with TRBD1 identical over 11 bases. From germline, CDR1 is SGHKS and CDR2 YYEKEE (reference sequence). The CDR3 spans 18 residues. V was clipped by 2 bases and J by 0 bases; unmatched bases: 7. In nucleotides, the CDR3 is TGTGCCAGCAGCTTAGGATGGGACAGGGGGTTCTCTGGAAACACCATATATTTT. The encoded protein is CASSLGWDRGFSGNTIYF.

This clone was recorded only once. The chain joins TRBV30 to TRBJ2-3; maybe TRBD2 (5 bases). The CDR3 loop spans 14 amino acids. Germline lookup yields CDR1 GTSNPN and CDR2 SVGIG (reference sequence). V was cut by 1 base and J by 3 bases, with 11 bases left in between. The CDR3 DNA reads TGTGCCTGGAGTGGGTCGACTACTACAGATACGCAGTATTTT. Translating gives CAWSGSTTTDTQYF.

The chain carries TRBV5-4 and TRBJ1-2; 7 bases are shared with TRBD1. CDR1 SGHNT and CDR2 YYREEE come from the germline V gene (reference sequence). The CDR3 runs 15 residues. J gave up 5 bases and V 2 bases, and 9 bases lay outside the gene matches. The CDR3 DNA follows: TGTGCCAGCAGCTTTGCGACTACACAGGGGTATGGCTACACCTTC. This codes for CASSFATTQGYGYTF.

This clone appeared once. The chain recombines TRBV6-1 with TRBJ2-7; D perhaps matches TRBD2 (6 bases). The J call may be wrong; the DNA end is better matched by TRBJ2-5. The CDR3 covers 14 residues. Germline V gives CDR1 MNHNS, CDR2 SASEGT. The CDR3 protein is CASSEEEGRKTQYF. CDR3 in DNA: TGTGCCAGCAGTGAAGAGGAGGGGAGGAAGACCCAGTACTTC.

The V and J genes are TRBV2 and TRBJ1-2; D gene uncertain. Germline loops: CDR1 SNHLY, CDR2 FYNNEI. The V end lost 4 bases, the J end lost 2 bases, and 8 bases lay between the germline ends. The CDR3 totals 13 residues. This CDR3 reads CASSVTVNYGYTF. The CDR3 coding sequence is TGTGCCAGCAGTGTCACAGTAAACTATGGCTACACCTTC.

This clone was recorded only once. The genes are TRBV14 and TRBJ1-4, with 9 bases aligning to TRBD1. Germline CDR1 SGHDN, CDR2 FVKESK. The CDR3 has 14 amino acids. The V and J ends lost 5 bases and 6 bases, in that order; junction bases with no gene match: 4. CDR3 nucleotides: TGTGCCAGCAGCGCCGGGACAGGGTATGAAAAACTGTTTTTT. Protein: CASSAGTGYEKLFF.

This clone was seen a single time. The chain is built from TRBV10-3 and TRBJ1-2, with D possibly being TRBD1 (6 bases). Germline CDR1 ENHRY, CDR2 SYGVKD. This CDR3 region has 16 residues. V was cut by 5 bases and J by 2 bases, with 18 bases left in between. Here the CDR3 DNA reads TGTGCCATCAGTCCTAGGGGGGGCGAAGCGAACTATGGCTACACCTTC. It codes for CAISPRGGEANYGYTF.

This chain connects TRBV12-5 to TRBJ2-3; TRBD1 agrees at 7 bases. The CDR3 runs 17 residues. The germline CDR1 and CDR2 sequences are LGHNT and FRNRAP. V shed 0 bases and J 4 bases; nucleotides not matched to a gene: 10. The CDR3: CASGLVPRGRISDTQYF. CDR3 in DNA: TGTGCTAGTGGTTTGGTACCAAGGGGGCGCATTTCAGATACGCAGTATTTT.

The chain has TRBV28 and TRBJ2-7; D might be TRBD1 (6 bases). V was pared by 7 bases and J by 0 bases, with 13 bases between. Germline CDR1 MDHEN, CDR2 SYDVKM. This CDR3 has 14 amino acids. CDR3 sequence: CASTIGGTSYEQYF. CDR3 sequence (DNA): TGTGCCAGCACAATAGGGGGTACCTCCTACGAGCAGTACTTC.

CDR3 loop: CASSETVPGELFF. CDR3 nucleotides: TGTGCCAGCAGTGAAACGGTTCCCGGGGAGCTGTTTTTT. J is TRBJ2-2 and V is TRBV2; no clear D gene. This CDR3 contains 13 residues. The germline V gene has CDR1 SNHLY and CDR2 FYNNEI. V lost 2 bases and J 6 bases, leaving 7 bases between the germline ends.

The rearrangement joins TRBV15 to TRBJ2-1, with a weak D call TRBD2 (5 bases). This CDR3 is built from 16 residues. V was trimmed by 5 bases and J by 5 bases, leaving 19 bases between them. The V gene's germline CDR1 is LNHNV and CDR2 YYDKDF (reference sequence). CDR3 protein: CATSRRFERTHNEQFF. As DNA, the CDR3 is TGTGCCACCAGCCGACGCTTCGAGCGGACCCACAATGAGCAGTTCTTC.

The chain links TRBV5-8 to TRBJ2-3; 7 bases match TRBD2. Germline V gives CDR1 SGHTS, CDR2 YDEGEE. V was pared by 4 bases and J by 6 bases, with 11 bases of the junction left unmatched. This CDR3 spans 15 amino acids. The CDR3: CASSPRGVSRDTQYF. The CDR3 DNA reads as TGTGCCAGCAGCCCTCGGGGGGTATCAAGGGATACGCAGTATTTT.

The chain employs TRBV5-6 and TRBJ2-5; a weak D match, TRBD1 (5 bases). The CDR3 has 15 residues. V was clipped by 0 bases and J by 3 bases, with 12 bases between them. From germline, CDR1 is SGHDT and CDR2 YYEEEE. CDR3 DNA: TGTGCCAGCAGCTTGGCACGTCAGGGAAAAGAGACCCAGTACTTC. This encodes CASSLARQGKETQYF.

The gene calls are TRBV27 and TRBJ1-1, with D hard to call. Trimming cost V 5 bases and J 1 base, with 11 bases left between them. This CDR3 comprises 14 residues. The germline gives CDR1 MNHEY, CDR2 SMNVEV (reference sequence). This chain's CDR3 is CASSPLPGNTEAFF. CDR3 in DNA: TGTGCCAGCAGTCCACTCCCCGGGAACACTGAAGCTTTCTTT.

The CDR3 bases are TGTGCCAGCAGCCAGACTAGCGGGGGAACTTCCTACAATGAGCAGTTCTTC. It encodes CASSQTSGGTSYNEQFF. The chain has TRBV7-6 and TRBJ2-1; 12 nucleotides line up with TRBD2. Trimming removed 5 bases from V and 1 base from J; junction bases left unmatched: 6. CDR1 SGHVS and CDR2 FNYEAQ come from the germline V gene. CDR3 size: 17 residues.

The chain links TRBV18 to TRBJ2-7; 7 nucleotides agree with TRBD1. The CDR3 extends over 13 amino acids. J lost 6 bases, V lost 2 bases, and 4 bases had no gene match. Germline V gives CDR1 KGHSH, CDR2 LQKENI. CDR3 coding DNA: TGTGCCAGCTCACCAATAGGACAGGCCGAGCAGTACTTC. This encodes CASSPIGQAEQYF. The full variable domain, with the rest looked up from reference TRBV18 and TRBJ2-7, is NAGVMQNPRHLVRRRGQEARLRCSPMKGHSHVYWYRQLPEEGLKFMVYLQKENIIDESGMPKERFSAEFPKEGPSILRIQQVVRGDSAAYFCASSPIGQAEQYFGPGTRLTVT.